The rows below give T cell receptor beta chains drawn from one sample of a study of CD8+CD57+ T cells in acquired aplastic anemia. In TCRdb, the reads were re-called with MiXCR into one record per CDR3 protein. The sample records hundreds of thousands of distinct CDR3 sequences, 60% to 80% being singletons. Sequenced input: sorted CD4+, CD8+, or CD8+CD57+ T cells (not recorded which) from PBMCs. The receptors come from a human donor in good health, serving as a control. CDR3s include the opening cysteine and the closing phenylalanine or tryptophan. Fields, in order: D gene, clone size, V gene, J gene, CDR3 protein, CDR3 DNA. D genes are given only for firm matches. Clone size is shown for a subset of rows, as once, few, many or a class of expanded clone.

-	-	TRBV20-1	TRBJ1-2	CSARDASWGYTF	TGCAGTGCTAGAGACGCATCCTGGGGGTACACCTTC
-	-	TRBV7-2	TRBJ2-2	CATSLTGEQFF	TGTGCCACTAGCCTCACCGGGGAGCAGTTTTTT
TRBD1	many	TRBV13	TRBJ1-2	CASSPGQRIDGYTF	TGTGCCAGCAGCCCGGGACAGAGAATTGATGGCTACACCTTC
TRBD1	many	TRBV6-6	TRBJ2-1	CASSYAGTGLKYNEQFF	TGTGCCAGCAGTTACGCTGGGACAGGGTTGAAGTACAATGAGCAGTTCTTC
-	-	TRBV7-2	TRBJ1-2	CASSLARRGGNYGYTF	TGTGCCAGCAGTTTAGCAAGGCGGGGCGGGAACTATGGCTACACCTTC
TRBD2	-	TRBV9	TRBJ2-2	CASSVGLAETTGELFF	TGTGCCAGCAGCGTAGGCCTAGCGGAGACCACCGGGGAGCTGTTTTTT
-	-	TRBV7-8	TRBJ2-1	CASSLRRAANYEQQFF	TGTGCCAGCAGCCTCCGGCGGGCAGCGAACTACGAGCAGCAGTTCTTC
-	once	TRBV4-1	TRBJ1-6	CASSQEGGNSPLHF	TGCGCCAGCAGCCAGGAGGGGGGAAATTCACCCCTCCACTTT
-	many	TRBV19	TRBJ2-7	CASSIDRNRDHEQYF	TGTGCCAGTAGTATAGATCGAAACAGGGACCACGAGCAGTACTTC
-	-	TRBV5-1	TRBJ2-1	CASRYERVPENEQFF	TGCGCCAGCAGATATGAAAGAGTCCCCGAGAATGAGCAGTTCTTC
-	many	TRBV3-1	TRBJ1-1	CASSQSPGQGTEAFF	TGTGCCAGCAGCCAAAGCCCCGGTCAGGGTACTGAAGCTTTCTTT
-	many	TRBV6-2/TRBV6-3	TRBJ2-2	CASVRGTAGELFF	TGTGCCAGCGTGAGGGGGACCGCCGGGGAGCTGTTTTTT
TRBD2	once	TRBV5-5	TRBJ2-7	CASSLARLAGGLVYEQYF	TGTGCCAGCAGCTTGGCACGACTAGCGGGGGGCCTAGTCTACGAGCAGTACTTC
-	-	TRBV10-3	TRBJ2-7	CAIRAQAAAGPNNEQYF	TGTGCCATCAGAGCCCAGGCAGCGGCGGGGCCGAACAATGAGCAGTACTTC
-	-	TRBV2	TRBJ1-6	CASSTQQGSNSPLHF	TGTGCCAGCAGCACTCAACAGGGAAGCAATTCACCCCTCCATTTT
TRBD1	-	TRBV10-2	TRBJ2-5	CASRTSGGHETQYF	TGTGCCAGCAGGACGTCAGGGGGCCATGAGACCCAGTACTTC
-	many	TRBV9	TRBJ1-2	CASSASGQGYTF	TGTGCCAGCAGCGCCTCAGGGCAGGGCTACACCTTC
-	-	TRBV5-1	TRBJ2-3	CASSVGQSTDTQYF	TGCGCCAGCAGCGTCGGACAGTCCACAGATACGCAGTATTTT
-	once	TRBV9	TRBJ2-2	CASSDEGRGELFF	TGTGCCAGCAGCGACGAAGGGAGGGGGGAGCTGTTTTTT
TRBD2	many	TRBV10-3	TRBJ2-5	CAIGESGGETQYF	TGTGCCATCGGGGAAAGCGGGGGAGAGACCCAGTACTTC
-	-	TRBV7-3	TRBJ1-1	CASSPPVPEAFF	TGTGCCAGCAGCCCCCCAGTGCCTGAGGCTTTCTTT
-	few	TRBV3-1	TRBJ2-6	CASSGANVLTF	TGTGCCAGCTCCGGGGCCAACGTCCTGACTTTC
-	-	TRBV20-1	TRBJ1-2	CSARLVEQFLSF	TGCAGTGCTAGGTTGGTAGAACAGTTTCTTTCCTTC